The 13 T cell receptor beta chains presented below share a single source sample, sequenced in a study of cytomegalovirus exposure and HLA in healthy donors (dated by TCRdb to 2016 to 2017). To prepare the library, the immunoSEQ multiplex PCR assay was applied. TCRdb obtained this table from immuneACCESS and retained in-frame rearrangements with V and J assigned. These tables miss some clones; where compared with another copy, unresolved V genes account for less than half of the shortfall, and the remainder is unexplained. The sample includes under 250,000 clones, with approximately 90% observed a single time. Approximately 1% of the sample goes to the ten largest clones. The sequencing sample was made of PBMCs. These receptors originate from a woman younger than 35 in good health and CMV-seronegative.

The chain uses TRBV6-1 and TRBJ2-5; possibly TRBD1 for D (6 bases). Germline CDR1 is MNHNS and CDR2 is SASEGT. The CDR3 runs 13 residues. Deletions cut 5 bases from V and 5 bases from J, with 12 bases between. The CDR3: CASSQQGMETQYF. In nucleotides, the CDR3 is TGTGCCAGCAGTCAGCAGGGGATGGAGACCCAGTACTTC.

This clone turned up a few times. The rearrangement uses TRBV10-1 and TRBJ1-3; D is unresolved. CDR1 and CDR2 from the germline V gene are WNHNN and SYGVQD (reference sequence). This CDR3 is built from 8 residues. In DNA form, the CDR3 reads TGCGCTAGAAACACCATATATTTT. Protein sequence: CARNTIYF.

CDR3 residues: CASHSGRDTYEQYF. For the CDR3, the DNA is TGTGCCAGCCACTCGGGCCGGGACACCTACGAGCAGTACTTC. This chain joins TRBV5-6 and TRBJ2-7, with D maybe TRBD1 (6 bases). V was shortened by 7 bases and J by 2 bases, with 16 bases between the two germline ends. This CDR3 has 14 residues. CDR1 SGHDT and CDR2 YYEEEE come from the germline V gene.

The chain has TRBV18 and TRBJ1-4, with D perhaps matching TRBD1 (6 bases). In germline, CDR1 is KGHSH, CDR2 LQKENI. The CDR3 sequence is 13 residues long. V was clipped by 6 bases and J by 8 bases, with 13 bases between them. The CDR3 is CASSNRVQEKLFF. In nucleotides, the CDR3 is TGTGCCAGCTCTAACAGGGTACAGGAAAAACTGTTTTTT. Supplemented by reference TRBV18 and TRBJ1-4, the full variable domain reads NAGVMQNPRHLVRRRGQEARLRCSPMKGHSHVYWYRQLPEEGLKFMVYLQKENIIDESGMPKERFSAEFPKEGPSILRIQQVVRGDSAAYFCASSNRVQEKLFFGSGTQLSVL.

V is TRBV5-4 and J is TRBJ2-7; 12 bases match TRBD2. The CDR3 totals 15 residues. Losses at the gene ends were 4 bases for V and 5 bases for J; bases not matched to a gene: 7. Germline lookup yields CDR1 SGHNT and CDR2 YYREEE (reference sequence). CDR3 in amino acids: CASSSLGLAGNEQYF. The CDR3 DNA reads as TGTGCCAGCAGCAGCCTAGGACTAGCGGGAAACGAGCAGTACTTC.

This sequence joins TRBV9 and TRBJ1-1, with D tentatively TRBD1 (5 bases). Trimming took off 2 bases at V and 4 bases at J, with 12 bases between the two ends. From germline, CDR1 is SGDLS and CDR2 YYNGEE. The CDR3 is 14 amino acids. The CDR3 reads CASSVTGGGTEAFF. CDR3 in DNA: TGTGCCAGCAGCGTCACGGGGGGTGGCACTGAAGCTTTCTTT.

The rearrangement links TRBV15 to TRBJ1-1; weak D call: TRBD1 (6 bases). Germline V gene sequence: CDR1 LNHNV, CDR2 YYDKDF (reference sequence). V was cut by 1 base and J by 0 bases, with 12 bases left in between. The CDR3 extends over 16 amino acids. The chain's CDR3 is CATSRGRYRVNTEAFF. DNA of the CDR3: TGTGCCACCAGCAGAGGGAGGTACAGGGTGAACACTGAAGCTTTCTTT.

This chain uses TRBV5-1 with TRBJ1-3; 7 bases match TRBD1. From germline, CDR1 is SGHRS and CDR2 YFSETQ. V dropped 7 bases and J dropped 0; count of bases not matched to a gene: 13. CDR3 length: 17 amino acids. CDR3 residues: CASAYRGRGDSGNTIYF. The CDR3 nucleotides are TGCGCCAGCGCTTATAGGGGGCGAGGGGACTCTGGAAACACCATATATTTT.

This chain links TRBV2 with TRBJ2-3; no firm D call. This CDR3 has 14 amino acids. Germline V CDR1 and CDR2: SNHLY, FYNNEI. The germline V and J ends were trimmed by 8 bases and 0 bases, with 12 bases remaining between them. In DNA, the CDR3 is TGTGCCAGCCACTGGCTAGGTAGCACAGATACGCAGTATTTT. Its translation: CASHWLGSTDTQYF.

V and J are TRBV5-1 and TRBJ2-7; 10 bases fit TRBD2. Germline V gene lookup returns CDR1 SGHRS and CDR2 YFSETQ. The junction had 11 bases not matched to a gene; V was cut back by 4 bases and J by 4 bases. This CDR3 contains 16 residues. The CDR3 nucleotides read TGCGCCAGCAGCCGGGACCTTAGCGGGAGGCTGTACGAGCAGTACTTC. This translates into CASSRDLSGRLYEQYF.

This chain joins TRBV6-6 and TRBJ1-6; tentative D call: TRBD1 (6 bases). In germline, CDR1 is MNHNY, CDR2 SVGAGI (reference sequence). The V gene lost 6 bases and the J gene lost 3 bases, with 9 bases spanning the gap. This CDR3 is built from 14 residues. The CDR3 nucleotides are TGTGCCAGCAGCCCGGACAGCTATAATTCACCCCTCCACTTT. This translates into CASSPDSYNSPLHF.

CDR3 region: CAWRFGTEGYGYTF. In DNA, the CDR3 is TGTGCCTGGAGATTTGGGACAGAGGGCTATGGCTACACCTTC. The chain is built from TRBV30 and TRBJ1-2; 7 bases map to TRBD1. CDR1 and CDR2 from the germline V gene are GTSNPN and SVGIG (reference sequence). The trim removed 3 bases at V and 4 bases at J, leaving 8 bases unmatched. The CDR3 is 14 amino acids.

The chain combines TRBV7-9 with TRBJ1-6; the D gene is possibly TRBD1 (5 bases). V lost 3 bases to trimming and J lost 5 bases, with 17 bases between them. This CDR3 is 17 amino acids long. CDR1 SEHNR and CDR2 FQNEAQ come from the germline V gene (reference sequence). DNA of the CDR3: TGTGCCAGCAGCTTTGGGGGGTCTGGGTTGGATAATTCACCCCTCCACTTT. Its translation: CASSFGGSGLDNSPLHF.